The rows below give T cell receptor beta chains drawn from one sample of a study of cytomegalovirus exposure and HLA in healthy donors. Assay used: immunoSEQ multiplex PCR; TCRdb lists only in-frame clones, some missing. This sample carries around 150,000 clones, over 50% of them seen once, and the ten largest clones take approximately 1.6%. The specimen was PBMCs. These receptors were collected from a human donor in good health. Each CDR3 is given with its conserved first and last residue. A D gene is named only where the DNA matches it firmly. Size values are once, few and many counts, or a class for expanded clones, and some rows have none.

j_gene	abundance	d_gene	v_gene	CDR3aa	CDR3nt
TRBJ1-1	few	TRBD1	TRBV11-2	CASSLAGQYTEAFF	TGTGCCAGCAGCTTAGCGGGACAGTACACTGAAGCTTTCTTT
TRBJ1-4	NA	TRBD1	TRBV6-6	CASSQQTGSDNEKLFF	TGTGCCAGCAGTCAACAGACAGGGTCCGATAATGAAAAACTGTTTTTT
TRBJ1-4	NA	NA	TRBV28	CASSTPGGTNEKLFF	TGTGCCAGCAGTACCCCCGGAGGGACTAATGAAAAACTGTTTTTT
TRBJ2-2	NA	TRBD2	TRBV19	CASSPSGRPMAGELFF	TGTGCCAGTAGTCCTAGCGGGAGGCCTATGGCCGGGGAGCTGTTTTTT
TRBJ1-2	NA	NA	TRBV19	CASRVTVGYGYTF	TGTGCCAGTAGAGTGACAGTGGGCTATGGCTACACCTTC
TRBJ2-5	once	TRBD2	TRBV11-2	CASSPGTSGSSETQYF	TGTGCCAGCAGCCCCGGGACTAGCGGGAGTTCAGAGACCCAGTACTTC
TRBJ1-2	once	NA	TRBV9	CASSVGGSEGGYTF	TGTGCCAGCAGCGTTGGAGGGTCTGAGGGTGGCTACACCTTC
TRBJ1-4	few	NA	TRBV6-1	CASSEAGGARVSEKLFF	TGTGCCAGCAGTGAAGCGGGGGGGGCCAGGGTCAGCGAAAAACTGTTTTTT
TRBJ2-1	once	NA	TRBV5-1	CASSLDARSSYNEQFF	TGCGCCAGCAGCTTGGACGCAAGGAGCTCCTACAATGAGCAGTTCTTC
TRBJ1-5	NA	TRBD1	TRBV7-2	CASSLLGPGQGRNQPQHF	TGTGCCAGCAGCCTACTAGGGCCGGGACAGGGTAGGAATCAGCCCCAGCATTTT
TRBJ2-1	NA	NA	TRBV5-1	CASSLAGVLYNEQFF	TGCGCCAGCAGCTTGGCGGGAGTTCTATACAATGAGCAGTTCTTC
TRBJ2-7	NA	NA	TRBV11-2	CASSPGTGRGEQYF	TGTGCCAGCAGCCCAGGCACAGGGCGCGGGGAGCAGTACTTC
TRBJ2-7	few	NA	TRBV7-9	CASTLNHEQYF	TGTGCCAGCACCCTAAACCACGAGCAGTACTTC
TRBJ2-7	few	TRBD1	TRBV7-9	CASSHRDRGFHEQYF	TGTGCCAGCAGCCACCGGGACAGGGGATTCCACGAGCAGTACTTC
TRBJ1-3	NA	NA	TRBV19	CASSIITGDANGNTIYF	TGTGCCAGTAGTATTATAACAGGCGATGCCAATGGAAACACCATATATTTT
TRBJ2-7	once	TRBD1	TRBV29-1	CSVEVGQGASWEQYF	TGCAGCGTTGAAGTAGGACAGGGGGCCTCTTGGGAGCAGTACTTC
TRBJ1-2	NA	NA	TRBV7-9	CASSPQDTADYGYTF	TGTGCCAGCAGCCCCCAGGACACAGCAGACTATGGCTACACCTTC
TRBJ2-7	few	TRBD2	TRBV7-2	CASSLATGLAGLAYEQYF	TGTGCCAGCAGCTTGGCCACCGGACTAGCGGGGCTAGCCTACGAGCAGTACTTC
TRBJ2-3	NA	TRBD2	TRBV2	CASTSGRADTQYF	TGTGCCAGCACTAGCGGGAGGGCAGATACGCAGTATTTT
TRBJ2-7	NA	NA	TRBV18	CASSDGGSYEQYF	TGTGCCAGCTCCGACGGGGGCTCCTACGAGCAGTACTTC
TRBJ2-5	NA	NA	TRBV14	CASSQGGRETQYF	TGTGCCAGCAGCCAGGGGGGGCGAGAGACCCAGTACTTC
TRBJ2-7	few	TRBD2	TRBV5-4	CASSTRTSGDAYEQYF	TGTGCCAGCAGCACCCGGACTAGCGGGGATGCCTACGAGCAGTACTTC
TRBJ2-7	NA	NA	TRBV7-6	CASSLGGISYEQYF	TGTGCCAGCAGCTTAGGGGGCATCTCCTACGAGCAGTACTTC
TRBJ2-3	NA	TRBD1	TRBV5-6	CASSPDGTGEADTQYF	TGTGCCAGCAGCCCGGATGGGACAGGAGAAGCAGATACGCAGTATTTT
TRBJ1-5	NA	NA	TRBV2	CASSEARAGNQPQHF	TGTGCCAGCAGTGAAGCGCGGGCAGGTAATCAGCCCCAGCATTTT
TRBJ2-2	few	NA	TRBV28	CASFFYGTGELFF	TGTGCCAGCTTTTTCTATGGTACCGGGGAGCTGTTTTTT
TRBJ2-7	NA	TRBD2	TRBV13	CASSPYGTSGSLGEQYF	TGTGCCAGCAGCCCGTACGGGACTAGCGGGAGTCTGGGGGAGCAGTACTTC
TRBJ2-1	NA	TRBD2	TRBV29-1	CSGIGGGREGPNNEQFF	TGCAGCGGCATTGGGGGGGGACGGGAGGGCCCGAACAATGAGCAGTTCTTC
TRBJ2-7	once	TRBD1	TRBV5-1	CASSFRTGGALSSYEQYF	TGCGCCAGCAGCTTTCGGACAGGGGGCGCTTTGTCATCCTACGAGCAGTACTTC
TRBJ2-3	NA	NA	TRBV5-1	CASSLIDADTQYF	TGCGCCAGCAGCTTGATAGATGCAGATACGCAGTATTTT
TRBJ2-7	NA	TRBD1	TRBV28	CASSGQGHYEQYF	TGTGCCAGCAGTGGACAGGGTCACTACGAGCAGTACTTC
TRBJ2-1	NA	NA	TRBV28	CASSDTTGNNEQFF	TGTGCCAGCAGTGATACAACGGGTAACAATGAGCAGTTCTTC
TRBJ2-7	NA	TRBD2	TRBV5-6	CASSFLRGGEQYF	TGTGCCAGCAGCTTCCTCCGGGGGGGAGAGCAGTACTTC
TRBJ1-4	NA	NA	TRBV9	CASSVAGGYRVNEKLFF	TGTGCCAGCAGCGTAGCCGGGGGGTACAGGGTTAATGAAAAACTGTTTTTT
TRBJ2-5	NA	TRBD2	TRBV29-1	CSVEVSSGRGTQYF	TGCAGCGTTGAAGTGAGTAGCGGGAGAGGGACCCAGTACTTC
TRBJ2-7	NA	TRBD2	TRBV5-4	CASSPGGAGGTYEQYF	TGTGCCAGCAGCCCGGGAGGAGCGGGAGGTACCTACGAGCAGTACTTC
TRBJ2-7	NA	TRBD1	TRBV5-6	CASSLTGQGIPYEQYF	TGTGCCAGCAGCTTGACGGGACAGGGGATCCCCTACGAGCAGTACTTC
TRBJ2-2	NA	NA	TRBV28	CASGPGELFF	TGTGCCAGCGGGCCCGGGGAGCTGTTTTTT
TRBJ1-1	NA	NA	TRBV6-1	CASQGQLTEAFF	TGTGCCAGCCAAGGACAGCTCACTGAAGCTTTCTTT
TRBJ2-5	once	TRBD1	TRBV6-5	CASRGTVQETQYF	TGTGCCAGCAGGGGGACAGTACAAGAGACCCAGTACTTC
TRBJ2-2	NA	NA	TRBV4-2	CASSLPQAGSGTGELFF	TGTGCCAGCAGCCTACCTCAGGCCGGGAGTGGCACCGGGGAGCTGTTTTTT
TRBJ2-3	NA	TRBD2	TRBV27	CASTREAARADTQYF	TGTGCCAGCACCCGGGAGGCGGCCCGGGCAGATACGCAGTATTTT
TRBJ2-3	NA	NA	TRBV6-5	CASSRAAGVKDTQYF	TGTGCCAGCAGCCGCGCGGCAGGGGTAAAAGATACGCAGTATTTT
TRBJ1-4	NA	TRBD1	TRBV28	CASLTGTGGEKLFF	TGTGCCAGCTTGACAGGGACAGGGGGCGAAAAACTGTTTTTT
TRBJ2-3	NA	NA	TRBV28	CASSLFRVDTQYF	TGTGCCAGCAGTTTATTCCGGGTCGATACGCAGTATTTT
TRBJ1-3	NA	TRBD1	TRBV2	CASREDGTGGNTIYF	TGTGCCAGCAGGGAGGACGGGACAGGAGGAAACACCATATATTTT
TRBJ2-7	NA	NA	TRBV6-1	CASSGQGINEQYF	TGTGCCAGCAGTGGTCAGGGTATCAACGAGCAGTACTTC
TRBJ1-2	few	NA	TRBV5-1	CASSQGTPSNYGYTF	TGCGCCAGCAGCCAAGGGACTCCCTCTAACTATGGCTACACCTTC
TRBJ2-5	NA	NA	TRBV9	CASSPNQETQYF	TGTGCCAGCAGCCCCAACCAAGAGACCCAGTACTTC
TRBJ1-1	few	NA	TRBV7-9	CASSFQGLEAFF	TGTGCCAGCAGCTTTCAGGGCCTTGAAGCTTTCTTT
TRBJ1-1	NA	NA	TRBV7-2	CASSLVQGNTEAFF	TGTGCCAGCAGCTTAGTACAGGGAAACACTGAAGCTTTCTTT
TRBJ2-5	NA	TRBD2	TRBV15	CATSTSGGAKLAGETQYF	TGTGCCACCAGCACCTCGGGAGGGGCAAAACTAGCGGGAGAGACCCAGTACTTC
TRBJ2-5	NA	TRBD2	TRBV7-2	CASSLTGVGGYQETQYF	TGTGCCAGCAGCTTAACGGGGGTGGGGGGGTACCAAGAGACCCAGTACTTC
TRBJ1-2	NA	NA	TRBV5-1	CASSLETGYYTF	TGCGCCAGCAGCTTGGAAACGGGGTACTACACCTTC